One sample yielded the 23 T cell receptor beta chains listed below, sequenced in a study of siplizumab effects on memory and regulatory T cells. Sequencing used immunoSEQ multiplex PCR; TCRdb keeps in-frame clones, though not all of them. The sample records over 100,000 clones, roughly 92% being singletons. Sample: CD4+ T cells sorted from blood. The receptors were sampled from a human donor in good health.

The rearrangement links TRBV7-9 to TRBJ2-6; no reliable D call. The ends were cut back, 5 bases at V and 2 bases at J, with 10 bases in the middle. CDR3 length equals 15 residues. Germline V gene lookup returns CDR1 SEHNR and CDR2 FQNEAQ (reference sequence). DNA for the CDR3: TGTGCCAGCAGCCACCCCAGGCCTGGGGCCAACGTCCTGACTTTC. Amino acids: CASSHPRPGANVLTF.

The CDR3 spells CASREGQPPYEQYF. CDR3 sequence (DNA): TGTGCCAGCAGAGAGGGACAGCCACCCTACGAGCAGTACTTC. This chain joins TRBV2 and TRBJ2-7; TRBD1 aligns across 7 bases. The V gene's germline CDR1 is SNHLY and CDR2 FYNNEI. The CDR3 runs to 14 residues. V trimming: 6 bases; J trimming: 2 bases; junction bases outside the gene matches: 7.

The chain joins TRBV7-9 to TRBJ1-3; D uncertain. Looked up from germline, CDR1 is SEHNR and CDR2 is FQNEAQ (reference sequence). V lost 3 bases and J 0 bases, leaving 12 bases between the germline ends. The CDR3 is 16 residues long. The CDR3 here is CASSLVVGSSGNTIYF. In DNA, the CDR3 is TGTGCCAGCAGCTTGGTCGTAGGATCCTCTGGAAACACCATATATTTT.

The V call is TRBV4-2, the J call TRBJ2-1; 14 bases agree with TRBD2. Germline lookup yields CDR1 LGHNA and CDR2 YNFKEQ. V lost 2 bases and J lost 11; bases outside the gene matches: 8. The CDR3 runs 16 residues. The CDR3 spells CASSQFSGTSGGQQFF. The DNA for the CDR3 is TGTGCCAGCAGCCAATTCTCCGGGACTAGCGGGGGTCAGCAGTTCTTC.

The CDR3 loop reads CASTFSPNTEAFF. In DNA, the CDR3 is TGTGCCAGCACGTTCTCGCCTAACACTGAAGCTTTCTTT. The J gene is TRBJ1-1, the V gene TRBV28; D unclear. This CDR3 has 13 amino acids. The V gene lost 7 bases and the J gene lost 2 bases, with 11 bases spanning the gap. In germline, CDR1 is MDHEN, CDR2 SYDVKM.

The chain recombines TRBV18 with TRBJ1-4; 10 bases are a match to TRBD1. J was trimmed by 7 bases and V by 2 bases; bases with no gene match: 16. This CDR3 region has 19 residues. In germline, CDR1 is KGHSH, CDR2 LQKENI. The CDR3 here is CASSPFPGTGDVGGEKLFF. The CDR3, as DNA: TGTGCCAGCTCACCATTTCCCGGGACAGGGGATGTCGGCGGTGAAAAACTGTTTTTT.

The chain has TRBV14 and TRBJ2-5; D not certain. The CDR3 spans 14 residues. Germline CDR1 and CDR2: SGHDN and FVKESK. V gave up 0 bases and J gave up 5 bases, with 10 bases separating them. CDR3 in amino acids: CASSQEIGSETQYF. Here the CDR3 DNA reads TGTGCCAGCAGCCAAGAAATCGGATCTGAGACCCAGTACTTC.

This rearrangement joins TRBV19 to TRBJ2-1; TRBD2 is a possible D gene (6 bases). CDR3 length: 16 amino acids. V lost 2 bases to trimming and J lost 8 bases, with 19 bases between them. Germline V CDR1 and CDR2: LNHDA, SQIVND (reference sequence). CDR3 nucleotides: TGTGCCAGTAGTATACTGTACGCGGGACCCTTCTATGAGCAGTTCTTC. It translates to CASSILYAGPFYEQFF.

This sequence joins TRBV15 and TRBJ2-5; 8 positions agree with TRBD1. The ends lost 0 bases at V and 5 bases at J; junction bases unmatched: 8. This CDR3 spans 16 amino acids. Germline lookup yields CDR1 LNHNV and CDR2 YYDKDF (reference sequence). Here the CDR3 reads CATSRDRAGGEETQYF. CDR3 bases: TGTGCCACCAGCAGAGATCGGGCAGGGGGCGAGGAGACCCAGTACTTC.

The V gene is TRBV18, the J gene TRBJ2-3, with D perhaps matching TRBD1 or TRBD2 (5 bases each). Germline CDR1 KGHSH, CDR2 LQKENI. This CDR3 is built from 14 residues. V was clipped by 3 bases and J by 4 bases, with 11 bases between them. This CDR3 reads CASSPLQEADTQYF. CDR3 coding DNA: TGTGCCAGCTCACCCTTACAGGAGGCAGATACGCAGTATTTT.

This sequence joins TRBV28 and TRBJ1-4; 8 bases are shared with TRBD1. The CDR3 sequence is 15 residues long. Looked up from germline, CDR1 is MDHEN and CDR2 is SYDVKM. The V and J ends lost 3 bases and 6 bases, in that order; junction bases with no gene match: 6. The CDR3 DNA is TGTGCCAGCAGTTTGACATTACAGGGGGATGAAAAACTGTTTTTT. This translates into CASSLTLQGDEKLFF.

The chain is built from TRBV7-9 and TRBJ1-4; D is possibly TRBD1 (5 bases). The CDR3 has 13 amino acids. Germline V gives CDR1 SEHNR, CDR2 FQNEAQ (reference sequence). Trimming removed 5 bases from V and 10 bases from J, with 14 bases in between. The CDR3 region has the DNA TGTGCCAGCAGCCCCACGGGCGGGGGAAAACTGTTTTTT. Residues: CASSPTGGGKLFF.

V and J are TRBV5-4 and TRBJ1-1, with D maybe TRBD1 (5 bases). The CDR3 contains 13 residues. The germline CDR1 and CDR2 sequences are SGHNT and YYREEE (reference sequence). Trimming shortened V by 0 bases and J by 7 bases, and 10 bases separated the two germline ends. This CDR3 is CASSLGGTGEAFF. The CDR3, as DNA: TGTGCCAGCAGCTTGGGCGGGACGGGTGAAGCTTTCTTT.

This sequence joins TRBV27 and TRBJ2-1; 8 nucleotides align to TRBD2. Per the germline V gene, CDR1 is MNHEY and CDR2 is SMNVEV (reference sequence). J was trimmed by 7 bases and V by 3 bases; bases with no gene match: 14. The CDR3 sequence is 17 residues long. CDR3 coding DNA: TGTGCCAGCAGTTTTGCCAGCGGGAGCCTATCGGGGAATGAGCAGTTCTTC. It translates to CASSFASGSLSGNEQFF.

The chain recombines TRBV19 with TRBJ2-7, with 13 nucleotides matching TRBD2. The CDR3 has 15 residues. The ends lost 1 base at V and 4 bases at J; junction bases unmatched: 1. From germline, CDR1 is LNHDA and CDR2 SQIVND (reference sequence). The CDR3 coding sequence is TGTGCCAGTAGTATAGGGACTAGCGGGAGTTACGAGCAGTACTTC. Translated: CASSIGTSGSYEQYF.

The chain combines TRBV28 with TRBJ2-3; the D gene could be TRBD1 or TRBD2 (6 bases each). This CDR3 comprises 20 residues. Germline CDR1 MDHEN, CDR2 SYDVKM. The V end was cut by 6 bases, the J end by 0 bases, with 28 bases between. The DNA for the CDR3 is TGTGCCAGCAGCAATATAAGGACTATCCCGGACAGTGCTAGCACAGATACGCAGTATTTT. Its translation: CASSNIRTIPDSASTDTQYF.

The CDR3 loop is CASSPQGGGTYEQYF. Here the CDR3 DNA reads TGTGCCAGCAGTCCACAGGGCGGGGGAACCTACGAGCAGTACTTC. The chain links TRBV6-5 to TRBJ2-7; TRBD2 is a possible D gene (7 bases). Germline CDR1 is MNHEY and CDR2 is SVGAGI. This CDR3 region has 15 residues. The V gene lost 5 bases and the J gene lost 2 bases, with 16 bases spanning the gap.

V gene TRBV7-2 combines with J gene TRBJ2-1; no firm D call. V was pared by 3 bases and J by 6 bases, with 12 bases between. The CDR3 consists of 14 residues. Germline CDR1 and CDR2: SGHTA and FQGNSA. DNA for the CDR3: TGTGCCAGCAGCTTCGACGCGCGATCCAATGAGCAGTTCTTC. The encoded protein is CASSFDARSNEQFF.

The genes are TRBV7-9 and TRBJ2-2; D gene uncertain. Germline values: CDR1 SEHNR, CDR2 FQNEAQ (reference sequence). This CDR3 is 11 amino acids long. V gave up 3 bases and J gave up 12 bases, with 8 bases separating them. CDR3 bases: TGTGCCAGCAGCTTCTTAGGGAAGCTGTTTTTT. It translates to CASSFLGKLFF.

This chain's CDR3 is CASSLEVSPTLFNYGYTF. Written as DNA, the CDR3 is TGCGCCAGCAGCTTGGAGGTCAGCCCAACATTATTTAACTATGGCTACACCTTC. The chain links TRBV5-1 to TRBJ1-2; D is unclear. Germline V gene lookup returns CDR1 SGHRS and CDR2 YFSETQ. V was trimmed by 0 bases and J by 1 base, leaving 19 bases between them. The CDR3 is made up of 18 amino acids.

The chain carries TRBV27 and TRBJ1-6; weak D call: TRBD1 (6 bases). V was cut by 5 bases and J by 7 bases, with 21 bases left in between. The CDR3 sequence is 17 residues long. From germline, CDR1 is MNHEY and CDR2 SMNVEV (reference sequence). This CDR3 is CASSARLGAHLNSPLHF. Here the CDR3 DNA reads TGTGCCAGCAGTGCTAGATTGGGGGCGCACCTCAATTCACCCCTCCACTTT.

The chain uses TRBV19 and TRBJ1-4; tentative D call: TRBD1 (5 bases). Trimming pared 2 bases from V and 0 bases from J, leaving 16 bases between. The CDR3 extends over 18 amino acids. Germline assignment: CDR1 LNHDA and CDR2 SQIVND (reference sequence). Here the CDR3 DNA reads TGTGCCAGTAGTATATCCTCGACAGTGTTTGCAACTAATGAAAAACTGTTTTTT. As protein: CASSISSTVFATNEKLFF.

The DNA of the CDR3 is TGTGCCAGCAGCCTCCACAGGGAAAAACTGTTTTTT. Protein sequence: CASSLHREKLFF. This chain joins TRBV13 and TRBJ1-4, with D perhaps TRBD1 (5 bases). The germline V gene has CDR1 PRHDT and CDR2 FYEKMQ (reference sequence). Trimming cost V 5 bases and J 8 bases, with 9 bases left between them. This CDR3 is 12 amino acids long.